The next 30 T cell receptor beta chains were all read from a single sample in a study of cytotoxic CD8 clonotypes in ibrutinib-treated CLL. Profiling relied on immunoSEQ multiplex PCR, and the TCRdb table lists in-frame clones only, not all of them. The data show 250,000 to 350,000 clones, less than 85% seen once. This material consisted of PBMCs, taken at disease progression, from a patient treated with ibrutinib. These receptor sequences come from a human donor with chronic lymphocytic leukemia.

V is TRBV4-1 and J is TRBJ2-1, with 9 nucleotides matching TRBD1. Per the germline V gene, CDR1 is MGHRA and CDR2 is YSYEKL. The trim removed 0 bases at V and 12 bases at J, leaving 15 bases unmatched. This CDR3 is built from 17 residues. CDR3 loop: CASSQDLTGTGYLPQFF. The CDR3 nucleotides read TGCGCCAGCAGCCAAGATCTTACGGGGACAGGGTATCTCCCGCAGTTCTTC.

The rearrangement uses TRBV7-2 and TRBJ2-7; 7 nucleotides align to TRBD1. Germline loops: CDR1 SGHTA, CDR2 FQGNSA. J was trimmed by 2 bases and V by 5 bases; bases with no gene match: 6. CDR3 size: 14 residues. This CDR3 reads CASSRSTGAYEQYF. CDR3 coding DNA: TGTGCCAGCAGCCGCAGCACAGGGGCCTACGAGCAGTACTTC.

This CDR3 reads CASSPRTSGTNTDTQYF. CDR3 DNA: TGTGCCAGCAGCCCCCGGACTAGCGGGACCAACACAGATACGCAGTATTTT. The chain uses TRBV7-8 and TRBJ2-3; the match to TRBD2 covers 12 bases. After removal of 5 bases from V and 2 bases from J, the junction contained 8 bases not matched to a gene. The CDR3 contains 17 residues. The germline V gene encodes CDR1 SGHVS and CDR2 FQNEAQ.

This clone was picked up one time. The J gene is TRBJ1-2, the V gene TRBV11-2; D is ambiguous. The CDR3 runs to 14 residues. Trimming cost V 5 bases and J 5 bases, with 15 bases left between them. CDR1 SGHAT and CDR2 FQNNGV come from the germline V gene. CDR3 region: CASSRKDGRYGYTF. CDR3 nucleotide sequence: TGTGCCAGCAGCCGCAAGGACGGAAGATATGGCTACACCTTC.

The CDR3 DNA reads as TGTGCCAGCAGCGTAGGGGGCACTGATGGCAATCAGCCCCAGCATTTT. Amino acids: CASSVGGTDGNQPQHF. This chain links TRBV9 with TRBJ1-5; D may be TRBD1 (5 bases). Trimming stripped 0 bases from V and 2 bases from J, with 12 bases between. The CDR3 has 16 amino acids. CDR1 is SGDLS and CDR2 is YYNGEE in the germline V gene.

This sequence joins TRBV5-1 and TRBJ1-1, with D hard to call. The germline V and J ends were trimmed by 7 bases and 1 base, with 17 bases remaining between them. Per the germline V gene, CDR1 is SGHRS and CDR2 is YFSETQ. This CDR3 has 15 amino acids. The CDR3 DNA follows: TGCGCCAGCGGCCCCCACGGTTCAAAGAACACTGAAGCTTTCTTT. This codes for CASGPHGSKNTEAFF.

The CDR3 spells CASSVVAGVTDTQYF. CDR3 bases: TGTGCCAGCAGCGTAGTAGCGGGAGTAACAGATACGCAGTATTTT. The rearrangement links TRBV9 to TRBJ2-3; 9 nucleotides line up with TRBD2. Germline lookup yields CDR1 SGDLS and CDR2 YYNGEE. The CDR3 extends over 15 amino acids. The J segment lost 3 bases and the V segment lost 0 bases, leaving 2 bases of the junction unmatched.

CDR3 sequence: CASSLAGFGSPPVEQYF. CDR3 sequence (DNA): TGTGCCAGCAGTCTCGCAGGCTTCGGCTCGCCCCCGGTCGAGCAGTACTTC. The chain links TRBV2 to TRBJ2-7; D is uncertain. Trimming left V 5 bases short and J 6 bases short, with 26 bases between. Germline CDR1 reads SNHLY; CDR2 reads FYNNEI. The CDR3 has 17 residues.

V and J are TRBV7-6 and TRBJ2-3; 10 bases agree with TRBD2. Trimming at V came to 0 bases and at J to 14 bases, leaving 8 bases not matched to a gene. Germline values: CDR1 SGHVS, CDR2 FNYEAQ. The CDR3 has 14 residues. DNA of the CDR3: TGTGCCAGCAGCTTAGCCCCTACTAGCGGGGATATGTATTTT. Translating gives CASSLAPTSGDMYF.

This clone has just a few counts. The rearrangement uses TRBV19 and TRBJ2-7; no firm D call. This CDR3 has 13 residues. CDR1 is LNHDA and CDR2 is SQIVND in the germline V gene (reference sequence). V gave up 5 bases and J gave up 2 bases, with 10 bases separating them. The CDR3 DNA follows: TGTGCCAGTAGTTCGGGCTTTACCTACGAGCAGTACTTC. It encodes CASSSGFTYEQYF.

This sequence joins TRBV6-6 and TRBJ1-5; TRBD1 might be the D (5 bases). The V end lost 5 bases, the J end lost 12 bases, and 14 bases lay between the germline ends. This CDR3 is built from 12 residues. The V gene's germline CDR1 is MNHNY and CDR2 SVGAGI (reference sequence). In DNA form, the CDR3 reads TGTGCCAGCAGTCTGGGGGGTGAGCACCAGCATTTT. Residues: CASSLGGEHQHF.

This clone is a singleton in its sample. This chain joins TRBV21-1 and TRBJ1-2. TRBV21-1 is termed a pseudogene. CDR3 length equals 13 residues. The CDR3 loop reads CASSKGRSYGYTF. CDR3 in DNA: TGTGCCAGCAGCAAAGGCAGGAGCTATGGCTACACCTTC.

CDR3 residues: CASSLVAGAQETQYF. The DNA for the CDR3 is TGCGCCAGCAGCTTAGTAGCGGGGGCCCAAGAGACCCAGTACTTC. This chain uses TRBV5-1 with TRBJ2-5, with TRBD2 matching over 9 bases. The CDR3 has 15 amino acids. V lost 2 bases to trimming and J lost 1 base; unmatched junction nucleotides: 3. Looked up from germline, CDR1 is SGHRS and CDR2 is YFSETQ. The variable domain in full, completed from reference TRBV5-1 and TRBJ2-5, reads KAGVTQTPRYLIKTRGQQVTLSCSPISGHRSVSWYQQTPGQGLQFLFEYFSETQRNKGNFPGRFSGRQFSNSRSEMNVSTLELGDSALYLCASSLVAGAQETQYFGPGTRLLVL.

The chain recombines TRBV10-3 with TRBJ2-7; 10 bases align to TRBD2. This CDR3 contains 15 residues. V lost 6 bases, J lost 0 bases, and 5 bases stayed unmatched. Germline CDR1 ENHRY, CDR2 SYGVKD. As DNA, the CDR3 is TGTGCCATCAGAACCGGGACTAGCGACTCCTACGAGCAGTACTTC. Protein product: CAIRTGTSDSYEQYF.

The V and J genes are TRBV2 and TRBJ2-7; a weak D match, TRBD1 (5 bases). Germline V gene lookup returns CDR1 SNHLY and CDR2 FYNNEI. Between the trimmed V and J ends, which lost 6 bases and 7 bases, there was a span of 19 bases. This CDR3 spans 14 amino acids. CDR3 loop: CASRSDRYYAEQYF. The CDR3 DNA reads TGTGCCAGCAGAAGTGACAGATACTACGCAGAGCAGTACTTC. The whole variable domain, remainder taken from reference TRBV2 and TRBJ2-7, is EPEVTQTPSHQVTQMGQEVILRCVPISNHLYFYWYRQILGQKVEFLVSFYNNEISEKSEIFDDQFSVERPDGSNFTLKIRSTKLEDSAMYFCASRSDRYYAEQYFGPGTRLTVT.

The chain joins TRBV29-1 to TRBJ2-4; D gene ambiguous. This CDR3 is built from 16 residues. From germline, CDR1 is SQVTM and CDR2 ANQGSEA. The V gene lost 6 bases and the J gene lost 1 base, with 19 bases spanning the gap. Written as DNA, the CDR3 is TGCAGCGTGGGAACTCCTGGGAAGGCGGCCAAAAACATTCAGTACTTC. Translated: CSVGTPGKAAKNIQYF. The full variable domain, its missing parts supplied by reference TRBV29-1 and TRBJ2-4, is SAVISQKPSRDICQRGTSLTIQCQVDSQVTMMFWYRQQPGQSLTLIATANQGSEATYESGFVIDKFPISRPNLTFSTLTVSNMSPEDSSIYLCSVGTPGKAAKNIQYFGAGTRLSVL.

The chain carries TRBV28 and TRBJ2-1, with 7 bases lining up with TRBD1. This CDR3 comprises 16 residues. Germline V lookup: CDR1 MDHEN, CDR2 SYDVKM. J lost 0 bases, V lost 4 bases, and 6 bases had no gene match. The CDR3 DNA follows: TGTGCCAGCAGTTCGCCGGGACAGCTCTCCTACAATGAGCAGTTCTTC. Its translation is CASSSPGQLSYNEQFF.

This clone was detected once. This chain joins TRBV27 and TRBJ2-1; D is perhaps TRBD2 (6 bases). V was shortened by 3 bases and J by 7 bases, with 13 bases between the two germline ends. This CDR3 contains 14 residues. Germline assignment: CDR1 MNHEY and CDR2 SMNVEV (reference sequence). DNA of the CDR3: TGTGCCAGCAGTTTGACACTAGCTGATAATGAGCAGTTCTTC. It codes for CASSLTLADNEQFF.

This chain connects TRBV7-6 to TRBJ2-7, with 12 bases aligning to TRBD2. This CDR3 contains 19 residues. Losses at the gene ends were 4 bases for V and 2 bases for J; bases not matched to a gene: 15. CDR1 and CDR2 (germline): SGHVS, FNYEAQ. The CDR3 DNA reads TGTGCCAGCAGCTCAGAACTAGCGGGAGGACATGGACCTACCTACGAGCAGTACTTC. This encodes CASSSELAGGHGPTYEQYF.

The gene calls are TRBV18 and TRBJ1-2; TRBD1 matches 8 bases. The CDR3 contains 14 residues. After removal of 6 bases from V and 4 bases from J, the junction contained 7 bases not matched to a gene. Per the germline V gene, CDR1 is KGHSH and CDR2 is LQKENI. CDR3 amino acids: CASSPGGEGYGYTF. The DNA of the CDR3 is TGTGCCAGCTCGCCAGGGGGCGAGGGCTATGGCTACACCTTC.

The chain couples TRBV2 to TRBJ2-7, with D possibly matching TRBD2 (6 bases). The germline CDR1 and CDR2 sequences are SNHLY and FYNNEI. The CDR3 is 13 residues long. Trimming pared 7 bases from V and 2 bases from J, leaving 12 bases between. The CDR3 DNA reads TGTGCCAGCAAAGGGAGGCATCCCTACGAGCAGTACTTC. This gives the protein CASKGRHPYEQYF.

This clone was observed once. The J gene is TRBJ1-2, the V gene TRBV6-6; maybe TRBD1 (6 bases). There are 13 residues in the CDR3. The germline V and J ends were trimmed by 8 bases and 7 bases, with 17 bases remaining between them. Germline V gene lookup returns CDR1 MNHNY and CDR2 SVGAGI (reference sequence). The CDR3 region is CASGKTGIFGYTF. In nucleotides, the CDR3 is TGTGCCAGCGGAAAAACAGGGATCTTTGGCTACACCTTC.

The V and J genes are TRBV10-3 and TRBJ2-1, with TRBD1 matching 9 bases. After removal of 4 bases from V and 5 bases from J, the junction contained 3 bases not matched to a gene. CDR1 ENHRY and CDR2 SYGVKD come from the germline V gene. This CDR3 has 14 amino acids. The DNA for the CDR3 is TGTGCCATCAGTGGGGGACAGGGTAACAATGAGCAGTTCTTC. This codes for CAISGGQGNNEQFF.

The rearrangement joins TRBV6-1 to TRBJ2-1; D unresolved. The germline V and J ends were trimmed by 5 bases and 5 bases, with 16 bases remaining between them. The CDR3 has 15 amino acids. CDR1 and CDR2 from the germline V gene are MNHNS and SASEGT. CDR3 protein: CASSTSMVGHNEQFF. The CDR3, as DNA: TGTGCCAGCAGTACCTCGATGGTGGGCCACAATGAGCAGTTCTTC.

The V call is TRBV29-1, the J call TRBJ2-7; 10 bases map to TRBD2. This CDR3 comprises 14 residues. J lost 3 bases, V lost 4 bases, and 6 bases had no gene match. Germline loops: CDR1 SQVTM, CDR2 ANQGSEA. CDR3: CSVVASGRFYEQYF. The DNA of the CDR3 is TGCAGCGTTGTTGCTAGCGGGAGATTCTACGAGCAGTACTTC.

CDR3 amino acids: CASSTRDVYGYTF. Written as DNA, the CDR3 is TGTGCCAGCAGCACGAGAGACGTCTATGGCTACACCTTC. The chain recombines TRBV7-2 with TRBJ1-2; D unclear. Between the trimmed V and J ends, which lost 5 bases and 4 bases, there was a span of 11 bases. CDR1 is SGHTA and CDR2 is FQGNSA in the germline V gene. The length of the CDR3 is 13 residues. The full variable domain, its missing parts supplied by reference TRBV7-2 and TRBJ1-2, is GAGVSQSPSNKVTEKGKDVELRCDPISGHTALYWYRQSLGQGLEFLIYFQGNSAPDKSGLPSDRFSAERTGGSVSTLTIQRTQQEDSAVYLCASSTRDVYGYTFGSGTRLTVV.

The V and J genes are TRBV4-1 and TRBJ1-2, with unresolved D. Germline V gene lookup returns CDR1 MGHRA and CDR2 YSYEKL. CDR3 size: 13 residues. V was shortened by 2 bases and J by 4 bases, with 8 bases between the two germline ends. The CDR3 nucleotides are TGCGCCAGCAGCCAACGCTCCCTCTATGGCTACACCTTC. Its protein is CASSQRSLYGYTF.

This chain uses TRBV5-1 with TRBJ2-2; the D gene could be TRBD1 or TRBD2 (5 bases each). This CDR3 contains 17 residues. The V and J ends lost 4 bases and 1 base respectively, with 17 bases between them. CDR1 and CDR2 (germline): SGHRS, YFSETQ. The CDR3: CASSILRPGRNTGELFF. CDR3 DNA: TGCGCCAGCAGCATACTACGACCGGGGCGGAACACCGGGGAGCTGTTTTTT.

The chain links TRBV27 to TRBJ2-7, with 10 bases identical to TRBD2. The J segment lost 7 bases and the V segment lost 6 bases, leaving 9 bases of the junction unmatched. Germline values: CDR1 MNHEY, CDR2 SMNVEV (reference sequence). The CDR3 contains 14 residues. Here the CDR3 reads CASSSKPGLAEQYF. Written as DNA, the CDR3 is TGTGCCAGCAGCTCCAAGCCGGGACTAGCGGAGCAGTACTTC.

The rearrangement links TRBV4-1 to TRBJ1-2, with D possibly being TRBD1 (5 bases). The CDR3 contains 18 residues. Trimming pared 4 bases from V and 6 bases from J, leaving 27 bases between. Germline V gene sequence: CDR1 MGHRA, CDR2 YSYEKL. CDR3 nucleotides: TGCGCCAGCAGCCTCCAGGGCCCATGGGGGTACGAGAGGGATGGCTACACCTTC. It codes for CASSLQGPWGYERDGYTF.